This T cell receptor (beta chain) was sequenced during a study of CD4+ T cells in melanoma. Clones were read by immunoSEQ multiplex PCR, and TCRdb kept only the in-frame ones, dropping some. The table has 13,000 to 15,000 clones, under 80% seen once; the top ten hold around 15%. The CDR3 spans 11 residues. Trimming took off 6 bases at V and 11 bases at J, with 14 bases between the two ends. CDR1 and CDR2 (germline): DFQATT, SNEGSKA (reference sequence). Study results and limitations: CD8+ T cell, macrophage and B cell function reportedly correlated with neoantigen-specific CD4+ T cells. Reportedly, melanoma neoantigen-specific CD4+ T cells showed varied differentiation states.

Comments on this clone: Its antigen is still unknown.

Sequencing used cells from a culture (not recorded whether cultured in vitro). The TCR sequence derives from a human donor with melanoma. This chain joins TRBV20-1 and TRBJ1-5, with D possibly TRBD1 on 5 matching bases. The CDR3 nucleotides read TGCAGTGCCCGGTTAGGGGACTCCCAGCATTTT. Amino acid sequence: CSARLGDSQHF.